The T cell receptor (beta chain) described here comes from a study of shared clonotypes between healthy human individuals. About the study: A donor's plate count was three for CD4 naive and three for CD4 memory; CD8 naive had two and CD8 memory one.

Germline V CDR1 and CDR2: MNHNS, SASEGT. V lost 4 bases and J lost 7; bases outside the gene matches: 4. This CDR3 contains 14 residues. Original analysis: With immunoSEQ giving junction-only sequences and no quality scores, filtering differed. The table came from immunoSEQ multiplex PCR; TCRdb's copy has only in-frame clones and leaves some out. That table supplies the V and J calls and clone size; D and trimming were determined from the DNA. The data contain roughly 2.4 million clones, approximately 94% of them singletons. J is TRBJ1-5 and V is TRBV6-1; 10 bases agree with TRBD1. The sample taken for sequencing was naive CD4+ T cells sorted from blood. Regarding subset: CD45RA+ positively selected. This receptor was identified in a man between 18 and 35 years old in good health. The CDR3 region is CASSGGDRGQPQHF. DNA for the CDR3: TGTGCCAGCAGTGGGGGGGACAGGGGCCAGCCCCAGCATTTT.